This section outlines one T cell receptor beta chain sequence together with its context. This clonotype came up many times. What antigen it recognizes has not been identified. No base qualities exist here, and no much larger clone lies one base off it. This specimen belongs to a study of blood T cells in healthy people across ages (dated by TCRdb to the mid-2010s). Background on the whole study: In model experiments, roughly one uniquely barcoded TCR beta cDNA molecule per two T cells was captured by template switching. Donors were grouped into four age groups: young (average approximately 16 years), middle-aged (about 38), aged (around 62) and long-lived (roughly 80). To avoid experimental bias, donors of different ages were randomly spread across the sequencing lanes. The study measured age-related changes in TCR beta repertoire diversity using deep sequencing normalized with unique cDNA molecular identifiers. For two donors (one aged 18 to 30 and one aged 80 or older), the study analyzed two additional independent replicas of 1 million unique cDNA reads from the same blood draw. General conclusions and limits of the study: Compared with the aged group, the long-lived group had more naive CD4+ T cells, fewer expanded clones and increased TCR diversity, a pattern suggesting age selection. Estimates of total diversity based on one million sequenced T cells were regarded as lower bounds and as underestimates. Observed TCR beta diversity per million T cells fell roughly linearly with age, and a significant reduction was already apparent by age approximately 41. Observed TCR beta diversity correlated strongly with the percentage of naive T cells measured by flow cytometry. Since profiling was done on bulk unsorted PBMCs, naive and antigen-experienced compartments could not be conclusively compared. Because the CMV infection status of the donors was unknown, age-related changes in expanded clonotypes may potentially have been confounded.

The roughly 39 donors, aged about 6 to 100 years, were systemically healthy Caucasian individuals from Russia. Each donor gave 8 to 10 milliliters of peripheral blood, drawn into EDTA-treated Vacutainer tubes. Ficoll-Paque density-gradient centrifugation was used to isolate PBMCs, with at least 6.5 million per sample. Trizol reagent was used to extract total RNA from the PBMCs, yielding at least 6 micrograms per sample. For every donor, an aliquot of PBMCs went through flow cytometry to measure the percentages of naive CD45RAhigh/CD27high T cells. V is pruned by 5 bases and J by 4 bases, leaving 12 bases of the junction without a gene match. The CDR3 holds 17 amino acids from the cysteine to the phenylalanine. Only the CDR3 portion is preserved as DNA: 51 bases, with reading frame beginning at the first base. Per the germline V gene (reference sequence), SEHNR is the CDR1 and FQNEAQ is the CDR2. Libraries were made using 5' RACE. Sequencing used an Illumina HiSeq 2500. A second PCR of about 6 to 12 cycles was run with a J-beta primer mix and a sample-barcoded 5' primer. A unique molecular identifier was introduced onto each TCR beta cDNA molecule by a template-switch 5' adaptor carrying 12 random nucleotides. At least 2.5 million CDR3-containing paired-end reads were obtained from each sample. The Mint cDNA synthesis kit, primed by a TRBC-specific oligonucleotide, was used to synthesize first-strand cDNA from all RNA. Following uracil-DNA glycosylase treatment, all cDNA underwent a first 18-cycle PCR with the universal primers M1SS and BC2_uni_R. The authors' pipeline ran thus. Normalization of each sample was performed by random selection of 1 million high-quality reads, each carrying a distinct molecular identifier. Instead of being binned into consensus sequences, reads that shared molecular identifiers were thrown out. MiTCR, set to a Q25 quality threshold and the strictest error-elimination algorithm, was used for CDR3 identification, clonotype clustering and error correction. A nonparametric unseen species model with Euler transformation was used to estimate a lower bound on total TCR beta diversity. In-frame beta chains were kept once TCRdb had trimmed the public reads at Q25 with fastp and called clones with MiXCR. Every CDR3 protein is listed once, alongside the most common genes and DNA of its rows. In this record, the V and J calls reflect TCRdb's handling and not the investigators' own analysis. The sample data list approximately 800,000 distinct CDR3 sequences, and about 55% of these were observed just once. The ten largest clones add up to approximately 40% of the sample.

The rearrangement joined TRBV7-9 to TRBJ2-3, with TRBD2 matching 10 junction bases. Sequencing was done on a sample of blood. The sequence came from an elderly man in good health. CDR3 region: CASSQNLLAGAPDTQYF. The sequenced DNA is TGTGCCAGCAGCCAAAACCTCCTAGCGGGAGCCCCAGATACGCAGTATTTT.